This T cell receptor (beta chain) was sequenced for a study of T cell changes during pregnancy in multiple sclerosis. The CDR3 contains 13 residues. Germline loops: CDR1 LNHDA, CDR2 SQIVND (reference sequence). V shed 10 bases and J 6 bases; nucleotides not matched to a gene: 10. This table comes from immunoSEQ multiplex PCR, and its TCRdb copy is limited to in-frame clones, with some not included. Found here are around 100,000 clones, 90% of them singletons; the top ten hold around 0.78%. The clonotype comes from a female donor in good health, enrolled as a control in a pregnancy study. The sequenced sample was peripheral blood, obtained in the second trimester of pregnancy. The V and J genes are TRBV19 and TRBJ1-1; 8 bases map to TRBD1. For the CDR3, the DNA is TGTGCCATCTCAACAGGGGGGGGCCCTGAAGCTTTCTTT. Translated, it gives CAISTGGGPEAFF. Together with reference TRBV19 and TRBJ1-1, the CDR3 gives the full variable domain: DGGITQSPKYLFRKEGQNVTLSCEQNLNHDAMYWYRQDPGQGLRLIYYSQIVNDFQKGDIAEGYSVSREKKESFPLTVTSAQKNPTAFYLCAISTGGGPEAFFGQGTRLTVV.